This passage covers 18 T cell receptor beta chains from one sample sequenced in a study of blood T cell repertoires in COVID-19. The data were produced by immunoSEQ multiplex PCR, yet TCRdb's version contains in-frame clones alone and is incomplete. This sample has about 200,000 clones, with about four fifths found just once. Sequencing input: PBMCs or T cells enriched from blood (not recorded which). The receptor source for this set is a man aged 40-49 years who had recovered from COVID-19.

CDR3 DNA: TGTGCCAGCAGCCAAGACCGAGCCTATGGCTACACCTTC. Protein sequence: CASSQDRAYGYTF. V gene TRBV14 combines with J gene TRBJ1-2; D is unresolved. Germline values: CDR1 SGHDN, CDR2 FVKESK. V dropped 0 bases and J dropped 4 bases, with 6 bases sitting between them. CDR3 length: 13 residues.

This sequence joins TRBV14 and TRBJ1-3; D gene uncertain. Trimming took off 4 bases at V and 0 bases at J, with 10 bases between the two ends. The CDR3 has 15 amino acids. Germline V CDR1 and CDR2: SGHDN, FVKESK. CDR3 DNA sequence: TGTGCCAGCAGCCGAGGACTCATCTCTGGAAACACCATATATTTT. Its protein is CASSRGLISGNTIYF.

The chain joins TRBV7-3 to TRBJ2-1; TRBD2 is a possible D gene (6 bases). Germline CDR1 is SGHTA and CDR2 is FQGTGA. The CDR3 is 16 residues long. V dropped 5 bases and J dropped 4 bases, with 18 bases sitting between them. The CDR3 DNA sequence: TGTGCCAGCAGCCCGGACGGGACTGCAGCGTACAATGAGCAGTTCTTC. Translating it yields CASSPDGTAAYNEQFF.

DNA of the CDR3: TGTGCCAGCAGCCAAGGCTATAACTATGGCTACACCTTC. Encoded protein: CASSQGYNYGYTF. The rearrangement links TRBV3-1 (or the pseudogene TRBV3-2) to TRBJ1-2, with D unresolved. Germline-derived CDR1 and CDR2 are LGHDT and YNNKEL (reference sequence). The CDR3 loop spans 13 amino acids. Trimming cost V 1 base and J 1 base, with 4 bases left between them.

This chain links TRBV28 with TRBJ2-7; a possible D gene is TRBD2 (5 bases). Trimming removed 5 bases from V and 7 bases from J, with 21 bases in between. The CDR3 covers 15 residues. CDR1 MDHEN and CDR2 SYDVKM come from the germline V gene. CDR3 sequence (DNA): TGTGCCAGCAGTACAGAGAAGCGGAGCTTCCGAGAGCAGTACTTC. Translated: CASSTEKRSFREQYF.

The V gene is TRBV28, the J gene TRBJ1-4; D is perhaps TRBD1 (5 bases). The CDR3 covers 15 residues. V was clipped by 3 bases and J by 4 bases, with 12 bases between them. Germline lookup yields CDR1 MDHEN and CDR2 SYDVKM. The CDR3 sequence: CASSLGGWVNEKLFF. The CDR3, as DNA: TGTGCCAGCAGTTTGGGGGGGTGGGTTAATGAAAAACTGTTTTTT.

CDR3 in amino acids: CASSPPGQGGEKLFF. CDR3 nucleotides: TGTGCCAGCTCACCACCGGGACAGGGTGGGGAAAAACTGTTTTTT. J is TRBJ1-4 and V is TRBV18; 9 bases are a match to TRBD1. This CDR3 has 15 residues. The germline V gene encodes CDR1 KGHSH and CDR2 LQKENI. The V segment lost 0 bases and the J segment 8 bases; nucleotides outside the gene matches: 4.

The chain combines TRBV2 with TRBJ1-5, with D possibly being TRBD1 (6 bases). The CDR3 spans 13 residues. Trimming took off 8 bases at V and 3 bases at J, with 11 bases between the two ends. CDR1 is SNHLY, CDR2 FYNNEI, per germline. CDR3 in DNA: TGTGCCAGCGGCACAGGGTTCAATCAGCCCCAGCATTTT. Translated, it gives CASGTGFNQPQHF.

This rearrangement joins TRBV2 to TRBJ1-2, with 7 bases fitting TRBD1. Germline CDR1 is SNHLY and CDR2 is FYNNEI. The CDR3 spans 14 residues. Trimming took 11 bases from V and 0 from J; bases not matched to a gene: 9. CDR3 nucleotide sequence: TGTGCCGGAACAACCGGGACAGCTAACTATGGCTACACCTTC. The encoded protein is CAGTTGTANYGYTF.

The chain combines TRBV10-2 with TRBJ2-1; D might be TRBD1 (5 bases). CDR1 WSHSY and CDR2 SAAADI come from the germline V gene. V was pared by 0 bases and J by 2 bases, with 11 bases between. The CDR3 length is 16 residues. CDR3 bases: TGCGCCAGCAGTGAGTCGACAGTGGCCCCCTACAATGAGCAGTTCTTC. Translating gives CASSESTVAPYNEQFF.

The V call is TRBV5-6, the J call TRBJ1-1, with D possibly matching TRBD1 (6 bases). Trimming took off 0 bases at V and 4 bases at J, with 10 bases between the two ends. CDR1 is SGHDT and CDR2 is YYEEEE in the germline V gene. This CDR3 region has 14 residues. CDR3 DNA sequence: TGTGCCAGCAGCTTGGATGGGGGCGTCACTGAAGCTTTCTTT. It is translated as CASSLDGGVTEAFF.

This chain links TRBV19 with TRBJ2-2, with 9 bases that match TRBD2. Trimming took 5 bases from V and 4 from J; bases not matched to a gene: 8. Germline V gives CDR1 LNHDA, CDR2 SQIVND (reference sequence). The CDR3 spans 16 residues. The CDR3 reads CASSLAAGGLTGELFF. CDR3 DNA: TGTGCCAGTAGTTTGGCAGCGGGAGGTCTCACCGGGGAGCTGTTTTTT.

V and J are TRBV18 and TRBJ2-1; no clear D. The germline gives CDR1 KGHSH, CDR2 LQKENI. This CDR3 is 16 amino acids long. The V end lost 3 bases, the J end lost 0 bases, and 12 bases lay between the germline ends. DNA of the CDR3: TGTGCCAGCTCACCTCTCCTAGGAAGCTCCTACAATGAGCAGTTCTTC. Its protein product is CASSPLLGSSYNEQFF.

This clone was observed a handful of times. The CDR3 protein is CASSLVGEGVSPLHF. In DNA form, the CDR3 reads TGTGCCAGCAGCTTAGTGGGTGAAGGGGTCTCACCCCTCCACTTT. The rearrangement uses TRBV7-9 and TRBJ1-6, with a weak D call TRBD1 (5 bases). V was trimmed by 1 base and J by 10 bases, leaving 14 bases between them. CDR1 SEHNR and CDR2 FQNEAQ come from the germline V gene (reference sequence). This CDR3 comprises 15 residues.

The chain carries TRBV19 and TRBJ1-5; weak D call: TRBD1 (6 bases). The CDR3 consists of 14 residues. CDR1 LNHDA and CDR2 SQIVND come from the germline V gene (reference sequence). With 9 bases removed from V and 2 bases from J, the gap between germline ends came to 14 bases. In DNA form, the CDR3 reads TGTGCCAGGGGGGTACAGGGTCGCAATCAGCCCCAGCATTTT. Amino acid sequence: CARGVQGRNQPQHF.

CDR3 protein: CALMGGLRQPQHF. CDR3 in DNA: TGTGCCCTAATGGGGGGGCTACGTCAGCCCCAGCATTTT. The rearrangement uses TRBV6-5 and TRBJ1-5, with a tentative D call TRBD1 (6 bases). This CDR3 spans 13 amino acids. Germline lookup yields CDR1 MNHEY and CDR2 SVGAGI. V lost 11 bases, J lost 6 bases, and 17 bases lay in between.

The chain recombines TRBV14 with TRBJ1-2; no definite D call. This CDR3 spans 12 amino acids. Looked up from germline, CDR1 is SGHDN and CDR2 is FVKESK. V gave up 4 bases and J gave up 3 bases, with 6 bases separating them. CDR3 sequence (DNA): TGTGCCAGCAGCCTTAGTGACTATGGCTACACCTTC. Protein: CASSLSDYGYTF.

This clone has a handful of counts. The genes are TRBV30 and TRBJ1-4; D might be TRBD1 (6 bases). The CDR3 runs to 13 residues. Trimming stripped 7 bases from V and 2 bases from J, with 11 bases between. The germline gives CDR1 GTSNPN, CDR2 SVGIG (reference sequence). CDR3 DNA sequence: TGTGCCTACAGAACAGGGACTAATGAAAAACTGTTTTTT. It encodes CAYRTGTNEKLFF.